Presented here are 7 T cell receptor beta chains from one specimen sequenced in a study of cytomegalovirus exposure and HLA in healthy donors. Profiled with immunoSEQ multiplex PCR; TCRdb holds only in-frame clones, not every one. Found here are 98,000 or so clones, 70% to 90% of them singletons; the top ten hold 3% to 3.5%. Specimen: PBMCs. The receptors were gathered from a woman between 18 and 29 years old in good health and CMV-seronegative.

The chain employs TRBV5-1 and TRBJ2-7, with TRBD2 matching 10 bases. This CDR3 contains 16 residues. The germline gives CDR1 SGHRS, CDR2 YFSETQ. The V gene end was trimmed by 3 bases and the J gene end by 2 bases; junction bases not matched to a gene: 8. The CDR3 bases are TGCGCCAGCAGCTCCATAATAGCGGGGGGCCCCTACGAGCAGTACTTC. It is translated as CASSSIIAGGPYEQYF.

The V gene is TRBV9, the J gene TRBJ1-1; weak D call: TRBD1 (5 bases). This CDR3 is 16 amino acids long. Germline CDR1 reads SGDLS; CDR2 reads YYNGEE. V lost 3 bases, J lost 6 bases, and 21 bases lay in between. The CDR3 is CASSAPQAGMIPEAFF. The CDR3 DNA reads TGTGCCAGCAGCGCCCCCCAGGCAGGGATGATTCCTGAAGCTTTCTTT.

The V call is TRBV10-3, the J call TRBJ1-1; TRBD1 matches at 7 bases. Trimming took 5 bases from V and 0 from J; bases not matched to a gene: 6. Germline CDR1 and CDR2: ENHRY and SYGVKD. The CDR3 extends over 15 amino acids. CDR3 DNA sequence: TGTGCCATCAGTCTAGGACAGGCCATGAACACTGAAGCTTTCTTT. Protein product: CAISLGQAMNTEAFF.

This chain uses TRBV4-2 with TRBJ1-1, with D perhaps matching TRBD1 (5 bases). V lost 5 bases, J lost 4 bases, and 20 bases lay in between. This CDR3 contains 16 residues. The germline gives CDR1 LGHNA, CDR2 YNFKEQ. CDR3 DNA: TGTGCCAGCAGCTGGGGGGGGTTAGAGGCGCCCACTGAAGCTTTCTTT. Translation: CASSWGGLEAPTEAFF.

The genes are TRBV7-9 and TRBJ1-5; TRBD1 matches 9 bases. CDR1 and CDR2 (germline): SEHNR, FQNEAQ (reference sequence). V trimming: 5 bases; J trimming: 0 bases; junction bases outside the gene matches: 2. The CDR3 has 15 amino acids. The CDR3 reads CASSRTGDSNQPQHF. The CDR3 nucleotides read TGTGCCAGCAGCCGGACAGGGGATAGCAATCAGCCCCAGCATTTT.

The chain joins TRBV4-2 to TRBJ1-5, with no clear D. The CDR3 loop spans 15 amino acids. Per germline, CDR1 LGHNA and CDR2 YNFKEQ. V was trimmed by 2 bases and J by 7 bases, leaving 15 bases between them. The CDR3 reads CASSQYEGSEQPQHF. As DNA, the CDR3 is TGTGCCAGCAGCCAATATGAGGGATCGGAACAGCCCCAGCATTTT.

The chain couples TRBV28 to TRBJ2-5; 8 positions match TRBD1. Germline V gives CDR1 MDHEN, CDR2 SYDVKM. V lost 3 bases, J lost 2 bases, and 8 bases stayed unmatched. The CDR3 loop spans 16 amino acids. The DNA of the CDR3 is TGTGCCAGCAGTTTGCTTCGGACAGGGCTTCAAGAGACCCAGTACTTC. Encoded protein: CASSLLRTGLQETQYF.